What follows are 25 T cell receptor beta chains derived from one specimen sequenced in a study of identical twins. TCRdb reprocessed the 5' RACE reads via MiXCR and lists one record per CDR3 protein. This sample has 460,000 or so distinct CDR3 sequences, with about 14% found just once. This sample was also put to use in a study of yellow fever vaccine responses in identical twins.

Input material: CD4+ T cells sorted from blood. The receptors were gathered from a woman aged 18-29 years in good health.

This clonotype was seen more than once but under ten times. The chain recombines TRBV4-1 with TRBJ2-7; D is ambiguous. V gave up 1 base and J gave up 7 bases, with 14 bases separating them. Germline V CDR1 and CDR2: MGHRA, YSYEKL. CDR3 length equals 14 residues. The CDR3 DNA sequence: TGCGCCAGCAGCCAAGTGGGCCGTCTCTTGGAGCAGTACTTC. Amino acids: CASSQVGRLLEQYF.

V is TRBV5-1 and J is TRBJ2-7, with 7 bases matching TRBD1. CDR1 and CDR2 from the germline V gene are SGHRS and YFSETQ. V trimming: 3 bases; J trimming: 3 bases; junction bases outside the gene matches: 9. The CDR3 runs to 15 residues. This CDR3 reads CASSSTGKGGYEQYF. In DNA form, the CDR3 reads TGCGCCAGCAGCTCGACAGGGAAAGGGGGCTACGAGCAGTACTTC.

This clonotype appeared a few times. This chain connects TRBV12-3 or TRBV12-4 to TRBJ2-7, with D maybe TRBD2 (6 bases). CDR3 length: 12 amino acids. V was shortened by 8 bases and J by 6 bases, with 14 bases between the two germline ends. CDR3 DNA sequence: TGTGCCAGCTTGGGTCTGGGGGGCGAGCAGTACTTC. Its protein product is CASLGLGGEQYF.

This clonotype was recorded at least ten times. The chain couples TRBV29-1 to TRBJ1-2, with D unresolved. V shed 3 bases and J shed 8 bases, with 16 bases lying between them. The V gene's germline CDR1 is SQVTM and CDR2 ANQGSEA. The CDR3 covers 13 residues. The CDR3 reads CSVDPVLGRGYTF. CDR3 nucleotide sequence: TGCAGCGTTGACCCGGTCTTGGGCCGGGGCTACACCTTC.

V gene TRBV28 combines with J gene TRBJ1-4; D remains unclear. The CDR3 length is 15 residues. Trimming removed 4 bases from V and 0 bases from J, with 9 bases in between. Looked up from germline, CDR1 is MDHEN and CDR2 is SYDVKM. For the CDR3, the DNA is TGTGCCAGCAGTTCCAACGATGCAACTAATGAAAAACTGTTTTTT. The encoded protein is CASSSNDATNEKLFF.

The chain uses TRBV7-2 and TRBJ2-7; D unclear. The CDR3 has 12 amino acids. V gave up 6 bases and J gave up 3 bases, with 9 bases separating them. The V gene's germline CDR1 is SGHTA and CDR2 FQGNSA. The chain's CDR3 is CASSSDDYEQYF. Here the CDR3 DNA reads TGTGCCAGCAGTTCGGACGACTACGAGCAGTACTTC.

Notes on this clonotype: Relative to the germline gene, one junction end is altered; a read error may explain this. This chain joins TRBV4-3 and TRBJ2-5; 7 bases map to TRBD1. Germline V gene sequence: CDR1 LGHNA, CDR2 YSLEER. This CDR3 has 15 amino acids. This CDR3 reads CASSHDRVEAEAQYF. For the CDR3, the DNA is TGCGCCAGCAGCCATGACAGGGTCGAGGCAGAGGCCCAGTACTTC.

This clonotype was found once. This chain links TRBV7-9 with TRBJ2-2; 7 positions match TRBD2. V was pared by 3 bases and J by 3 bases, with 7 bases of the junction left unmatched. The CDR3 spans 16 residues. CDR1 and CDR2 (germline): SEHNR, FQNEAQ (reference sequence). The CDR3 region is CASSFTLAGYTGELFF. For the CDR3, the DNA is TGTGCCAGCAGCTTTACCTTAGCGGGTTACACCGGGGAGCTGTTTTTT. Variable domain in full (rest from reference TRBV7-9 and TRBJ2-2): DTGVSQNPRHKITKRGQNVTFRCDPISEHNRLYWYRQTLGQGPEFLTYFQNEAQLEKSRLLSDRFSAERPKGSFSTLEIQRTEQGDSAMYLCASSFTLAGYTGELFFGEGSRLTVL.

The CDR3 DNA is TGTGCCTGCCGTACCCAGCGGGATGAAGAGACCCAGTACTTC. Translating gives CACRTQRDEETQYF. This sequence joins TRBV6-2 or TRBV6-3 and TRBJ2-5; TRBD2 aligns across 7 bases. CDR1 is MNHEY and CDR2 is SVGEGT in the germline V gene. Trimming took 11 bases from V and 3 from J; bases not matched to a gene: 12. This CDR3 contains 14 residues.

The V gene is TRBV6-1, the J gene TRBJ2-7; D call uncertain. There are 15 residues in the CDR3. The germline V and J ends were trimmed by 0 bases and 2 bases, with 11 bases remaining between them. Germline V gene sequence: CDR1 MNHNS, CDR2 SASEGT. The CDR3 bases are TGTGCCAGCAGTGAAGCGGTGAAGGGTACCTACGAGCAGTACTTC. Protein: CASSEAVKGTYEQYF.

CDR3 loop: CASSPTGQGNIQYF. The CDR3 DNA reads as TGTGCCAGCAGCCCTACTGGACAGGGAAACATTCAGTACTTC. The chain employs TRBV3-1 and TRBJ2-4; 8 nucleotides match TRBD1. This CDR3 comprises 14 residues. The germline V gene has CDR1 LGHDT and CDR2 YNNKEL (reference sequence). With 4 bases clipped from V and 6 bases from J, the junction kept 5 bases outside the gene matches.

In its sample, this clonotype was seen a few times. The chain has TRBV10-3 and TRBJ1-5; 8 bases match TRBD1. The CDR3 is made up of 14 amino acids. V lost 4 bases to trimming and J lost 3 bases; unmatched junction nucleotides: 2. Germline CDR1 is ENHRY and CDR2 is SYGVKD. The CDR3 sequence is CAISVGQDNQPQHF. CDR3 nucleotide sequence: TGTGCCATCAGTGTGGGACAGGACAATCAGCCCCAGCATTTT.

The rearrangement links TRBV7-2 to TRBJ2-1, with D uncertain. The V and J ends lost 5 bases and 2 bases respectively, with 10 bases between them. The CDR3 is made up of 14 amino acids. Germline assignment: CDR1 SGHTA and CDR2 FQGNSA. CDR3 in DNA: TGTGCCAGCAGCCAAACGCTGGCCTACAATGAGCAGTTCTTC. It yields the protein CASSQTLAYNEQFF.

This clonotype appeared a few times. The rearrangement uses TRBV20-1 and TRBJ2-1, with D uncertain. CDR3 length equals 12 residues. The ends were cut back, 1 base at V and 3 bases at J, with 4 bases in the middle. Germline values: CDR1 DFQATT, CDR2 SNEGSKA (reference sequence). This CDR3 is CSARAGYNEQFF. The CDR3 nucleotides read TGCAGTGCTAGAGCGGGCTACAATGAGCAGTTCTTC.

The chain recombines TRBV6-2 or TRBV6-3 with TRBJ2-1; possible D gene TRBD1, 6 bases. The germline V and J ends were trimmed by 6 bases and 5 bases, with 11 bases remaining between them. The CDR3 is 13 amino acids. From germline, CDR1 is MNHEY and CDR2 SVGEGT. For the CDR3, the DNA is TGTGCCAGCAGGAAGACAGGCGACAATGAGCAGTTCTTC. Amino acids: CASRKTGDNEQFF.

V usage is TRBV6-1 and J usage is TRBJ2-1; the D gene is possibly TRBD2 (5 bases). CDR1 MNHNS and CDR2 SASEGT come from the germline V gene. The CDR3 sequence is 14 residues long. V was pared by 5 bases and J by 7 bases, with 15 bases between. The CDR3 DNA sequence: TGTGCCAGCAGTCAAAGCGGCCTCGGGAATGAGCAGTTCTTC. It codes for CASSQSGLGNEQFF.

This clonotype was recorded a few times. V and J are TRBV18 and TRBJ2-1; perhaps TRBD1 as D (5 bases). V lost 2 bases, J lost 5 bases, and 13 bases lay in between. Looked up from germline, CDR1 is KGHSH and CDR2 is LQKENI. The CDR3 contains 15 residues. The CDR3 sequence is CASSPRGRENNEQFF. The CDR3 DNA reads as TGTGCCAGCTCACCAAGGGGAAGGGAAAACAATGAGCAGTTCTTC.

A few counts support this clonotype. The rearrangement links TRBV7-9 to TRBJ1-4, with 10 bases fitting TRBD1. V was pared by 4 bases and J by 7 bases, with 6 bases of the junction left unmatched. The CDR3 extends over 15 amino acids. Germline V gene lookup returns CDR1 SEHNR and CDR2 FQNEAQ (reference sequence). The CDR3 nucleotides read TGTGCCAGCAGCTCAGACAGGGGGCTCGGTGAAAAACTGTTTTTT. Amino acids: CASSSDRGLGEKLFF.

In its sample, this clonotype was seen a few times. The gene calls are TRBV5-6 and TRBJ2-7, with 11 bases lining up with TRBD1. This CDR3 spans 16 amino acids. From germline, CDR1 is SGHDT and CDR2 YYEEEE. With 3 bases clipped from V and 2 bases from J, the junction kept 7 bases outside the gene matches. The CDR3 coding sequence is TGTGCCAGCAGCTCCCGAGCGGGACAGGGGGCCTACGAGCAGTACTTC. Protein product: CASSSRAGQGAYEQYF.

This clonotype was counted between two and nine times. The chain uses TRBV2 and TRBJ1-4; D may be TRBD1 (6 bases). CDR1 is SNHLY, CDR2 FYNNEI, per germline. V dropped 7 bases and J dropped 3 bases, with 12 bases sitting between them. This CDR3 is 14 amino acids long. The CDR3 nucleotides read TGTGCCAGCATCCCGGACAGATCTAATGAAAAACTGTTTTTT. This gives the protein CASIPDRSNEKLFF.

This clonotype appeared a few times. The chain is built from TRBV7-9 and TRBJ1-6; 7 bases match TRBD1. J gave up 4 bases and V 8 bases, and 5 bases lay outside the gene matches. From germline, CDR1 is SEHNR and CDR2 FQNEAQ (reference sequence). This CDR3 is 14 amino acids long. This CDR3 is CASGRGQYNSPLHF. The CDR3 nucleotides read TGTGCCAGCGGAAGGGGACAGTATAATTCACCCCTCCACTTT.

V usage is TRBV20-1 and J usage is TRBJ2-1, with TRBD1 identical over 9 bases. V lost 3 bases to trimming and J lost 0 bases; unmatched junction nucleotides: 15. The CDR3 runs to 19 residues. CDR1 is DFQATT and CDR2 is SNEGSKA in the germline V gene (reference sequence). For the CDR3, the DNA is TGCAGTGCTAGTCAGATAGGGACAGGGAGTTCTTTCTCCTACAATGAGCAGTTCTTC. This translates into CSASQIGTGSSFSYNEQFF.

CDR3 in amino acids: CASSLKGAGSSPLHF. In DNA form, the CDR3 reads TGTGCCAGCAGTTTAAAGGGGGCGGGAAGTTCACCCCTCCACTTT. The chain joins TRBV12-3 or TRBV12-4 to TRBJ1-6; 7 bases agree with TRBD1. After removal of 2 bases from V and 9 bases from J, the junction contained 7 bases not matched to a gene. The CDR3 has 15 amino acids.

CDR3 sequence (DNA): TGTGCCAGCAGCTTAGTCTCCGGGGGCGGTGAGACCCAGTACTTC. Amino acid sequence: CASSLVSGGGETQYF. This sequence joins TRBV7-9 and TRBJ2-5; either TRBD1 or TRBD2 may fit D (6 bases each). The CDR3 sequence is 15 residues long. With 1 base removed from V and 5 bases from J, the gap between germline ends came to 14 bases. Germline lookup yields CDR1 SEHNR and CDR2 FQNEAQ (reference sequence).

This clonotype showed up just a few times. This chain links TRBV3-1 with TRBJ2-1; 10 bases map to TRBD2. V lost 4 bases and J lost 6; bases outside the gene matches: 18. CDR1 LGHDT and CDR2 YNNKEL come from the germline V gene (reference sequence). The CDR3 has 19 amino acids. The CDR3 loop reads CASSPLGGLAGDLGNEQFF. The DNA of the CDR3 is TGTGCCAGCAGCCCCTTGGGCGGGCTAGCGGGAGACTTGGGCAATGAGCAGTTCTTC.